The rows below give T cell receptor beta chains drawn from one sample of a study of siplizumab effects on memory and regulatory T cells. Libraries were prepared by immunoSEQ multiplex PCR; TCRdb keeps only in-frame clonotypes and omits some of them. The sample records 120,000 or so clones, roughly 92% being singletons. The sample taken for sequencing was CD4+ T cells sorted from blood. The receptors here all came from a human donor in good health. The CDR3 runs from the conserved cysteine through the conserved F or W. A D gene is named only where the DNA matches it firmly. The size field is filled for only some rows; it gives once, few, many or a size class.

D gene: -; J gene: TRBJ1-2; V gene: TRBV4-1; clone size: -; CDR3 protein: CASSPQPGRDDYGYTF; CDR3 DNA: TGCGCCAGCAGCCCCCAACCGGGCAGGGACGACTATGGCTACACCTTC
D gene: TRBD2; J gene: TRBJ2-5; V gene: TRBV7-9; clone size: -; CDR3 protein: CASSARLAMGAETQYF; CDR3 DNA: TGTGCCAGCAGCGCCCGACTAGCTATGGGCGCGGAGACCCAGTACTTC
D gene: -; J gene: TRBJ2-1; V gene: TRBV7-2; clone size: -; CDR3 protein: CASSLRGTSYNEQFF; CDR3 DNA: TGTGCCAGCAGTCTCAGGGGGACTTCCTACAATGAGCAGTTCTTC
D gene: TRBD1; J gene: TRBJ1-4; V gene: TRBV7-9; clone size: few; CDR3 protein: CASSFGQGPNEKLFF; CDR3 DNA: TGTGCCAGCAGCTTTGGACAGGGCCCAAATGAAAAACTGTTTTTT
D gene: TRBD1; J gene: TRBJ1-2; V gene: TRBV28; clone size: -; CDR3 protein: CAAKGGNVYGYTF; CDR3 DNA: TGTGCCGCGAAAGGGGGCAATGTCTATGGCTACACCTTC
D gene: -; J gene: TRBJ2-2; V gene: TRBV21-1; clone size: -; CDR3 protein: CASSHLSGGKSGELFF; CDR3 DNA: TGTGCCAGCAGCCACCTTTCAGGGGGAAAGTCCGGGGAGCTGTTTTTT
D gene: TRBD1; J gene: TRBJ1-5; V gene: TRBV27; clone size: -; CDR3 protein: CASSSADRGIQPQHF; CDR3 DNA: TGTGCCAGCAGTTCCGCGGACAGGGGAATTCAGCCCCAGCATTTT
D gene: TRBD1; J gene: TRBJ1-4; V gene: TRBV5-1; clone size: -; CDR3 protein: CASSQTGARLEKLFF; CDR3 DNA: TGCGCCAGCAGTCAGACAGGGGCGCGGTTAGAAAAACTGTTTTTT
D gene: -; J gene: TRBJ2-3; V gene: TRBV29-1; clone size: -; CDR3 protein: CSVAPRYTDTQYF; CDR3 DNA: TGCAGCGTTGCTCCCCGATACACAGATACGCAGTATTTT
D gene: -; J gene: TRBJ2-5; V gene: TRBV12-5; clone size: once; CDR3 protein: CASGLPETETQYF; CDR3 DNA: TGTGCTAGTGGTTTACCGGAGACGGAGACCCAGTACTTC
D gene: -; J gene: TRBJ1-5; V gene: TRBV29-1; clone size: -; CDR3 protein: CSVGSGNQPQHF; CDR3 DNA: TGCAGCGTGGGGTCAGGGAATCAGCCCCAGCATTTT
D gene: TRBD1; J gene: TRBJ2-7; V gene: TRBV7-6; clone size: -; CDR3 protein: CASSLEVGTAYYEQYF; CDR3 DNA: TGTGCCAGCAGCTTAGAGGTTGGGACAGCCTACTACGAGCAGTACTTC
D gene: TRBD2; J gene: TRBJ2-7; V gene: TRBV29-1; clone size: -; CDR3 protein: CSVRLTSGRFKVREQYF; CDR3 DNA: TGCAGCGTTCGGCTGACTAGCGGGAGGTTTAAGGTGCGCGAGCAGTACTTC
D gene: TRBD2; J gene: TRBJ2-5; V gene: TRBV2; clone size: -; CDR3 protein: CASRPLAETQYF; CDR3 DNA: TGTGCCAGCAGGCCACTAGCGGAGACCCAGTACTTC
D gene: -; J gene: TRBJ2-3; V gene: TRBV4-2; clone size: -; CDR3 protein: CASSQGGALGDTQYF; CDR3 DNA: TGTGCCAGCAGCCAAGGGGGGGCCCTTGGGGATACGCAGTATTTT
D gene: TRBD1; J gene: TRBJ2-2; V gene: TRBV28; clone size: -; CDR3 protein: CASSYGQGRTGELFF; CDR3 DNA: TGTGCCAGCAGCTACGGACAGGGAAGGACCGGGGAGCTGTTTTTT
D gene: TRBD1; J gene: TRBJ2-5; V gene: TRBV28; clone size: once; CDR3 protein: CASSPRTGEETQYF; CDR3 DNA: TGTGCCAGCAGTCCCAGGACAGGGGAAGAGACCCAGTACTTC
D gene: TRBD2; J gene: TRBJ2-1; V gene: TRBV29-1; clone size: -; CDR3 protein: CSVGFTSGGYNEQFF; CDR3 DNA: TGCAGCGTTGGGTTCACTAGCGGGGGATACAATGAGCAGTTCTTC
D gene: -; J gene: TRBJ1-2; V gene: TRBV5-4; clone size: -; CDR3 protein: CASSPGLRGRTDGYTF; CDR3 DNA: TGTGCCAGCAGCCCCGGCCTCCGGGGGCGCACGGATGGCTACACCTTC
D gene: -; J gene: TRBJ2-2; V gene: TRBV11-3; clone size: -; CDR3 protein: CASSLAAHANTGELFF; CDR3 DNA: TGTGCCAGCAGCTTAGCCGCCCACGCGAACACCGGGGAGCTGTTTTTT
D gene: TRBD1; J gene: TRBJ1-4; V gene: TRBV25-1; clone size: -; CDR3 protein: CASSNAGTGWEKLFF; CDR3 DNA: TGTGCCAGCAGTAACGCCGGGACAGGGTGGGAAAAACTGTTTTTT
D gene: -; J gene: TRBJ2-2; V gene: TRBV2; clone size: -; CDR3 protein: CASSEIRVTGELFF; CDR3 DNA: TGTGCCAGCAGTGAAATTAGGGTTACCGGGGAGCTGTTTTTT
D gene: TRBD1; J gene: TRBJ1-2; V gene: TRBV27; clone size: -; CDR3 protein: CASSDRQGSYGYTF; CDR3 DNA: TGTGCCAGCAGTGACAGACAGGGGTCCTATGGCTACACCTTC
D gene: -; J gene: TRBJ2-1; V gene: TRBV11-3; clone size: -; CDR3 protein: CASSGAGAWNEQFF; CDR3 DNA: TGTGCCAGCAGCGGGGCGGGGGCGTGGAATGAGCAGTTCTTC
D gene: -; J gene: TRBJ1-2; V gene: TRBV5-4; clone size: -; CDR3 protein: CASSLDRVAYGYTF; CDR3 DNA: TGTGCCAGCAGCTTGGACAGGGTTGCGTATGGCTACACCTTC
D gene: -; J gene: TRBJ2-7; V gene: TRBV7-8; clone size: -; CDR3 protein: CASSLSGYYEQYF; CDR3 DNA: TGTGCCAGCAGCTTATCAGGGTACTACGAGCAGTACTTC
D gene: -; J gene: TRBJ2-7; V gene: TRBV6-1; clone size: once; CDR3 protein: CASSADRSSYEQYF; CDR3 DNA: TGTGCCAGCAGTGCCGACAGGTCCTCCTACGAGCAGTACTTC
D gene: -; J gene: TRBJ2-2; V gene: TRBV19; clone size: -; CDR3 protein: CASSTQGTGELFF; CDR3 DNA: TGTGCCAGTAGTACGCAGGGCACCGGGGAGCTGTTTTTT
D gene: -; J gene: TRBJ2-3; V gene: TRBV5-4; clone size: -; CDR3 protein: CASSSETNDRDTQYF; CDR3 DNA: TGTGCCAGCAGCTCAGAGACAAATGACAGGGATACGCAGTATTTT
D gene: -; J gene: TRBJ1-4; V gene: TRBV2; clone size: -; CDR3 protein: CASSARAPAEKLFF; CDR3 DNA: TGTGCCAGCAGTGCCCGGGCCCCCGCGGAAAAACTGTTTTTT
D gene: TRBD1; J gene: TRBJ1-2; V gene: TRBV19; clone size: once; CDR3 protein: CASSLRSDRNYGYTF; CDR3 DNA: TGTGCCAGTAGTCTTCGATCGGACAGGAACTATGGCTACACCTTC
D gene: -; J gene: TRBJ2-3; V gene: TRBV5-1; clone size: -; CDR3 protein: CASSLGATTDTQYF; CDR3 DNA: TGCGCCAGCAGCTTGGGAGCGACGACAGATACGCAGTATTTT
D gene: -; J gene: TRBJ2-7; V gene: TRBV6-6; clone size: -; CDR3 protein: CASSSSETYEQYF; CDR3 DNA: TGTGCCAGCAGCTCTAGCGAAACCTACGAGCAGTACTTC